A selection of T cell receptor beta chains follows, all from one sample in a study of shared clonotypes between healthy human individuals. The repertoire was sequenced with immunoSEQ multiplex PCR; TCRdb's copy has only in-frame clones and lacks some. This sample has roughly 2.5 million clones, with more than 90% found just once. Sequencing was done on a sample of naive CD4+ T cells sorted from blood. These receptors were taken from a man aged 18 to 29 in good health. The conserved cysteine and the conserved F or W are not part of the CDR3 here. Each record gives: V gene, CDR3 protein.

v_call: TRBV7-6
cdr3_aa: ASSLASGLQGEKLF

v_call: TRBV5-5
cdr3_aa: ASSLALAVNTGELF

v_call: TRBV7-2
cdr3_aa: ASSLASRNTEAF

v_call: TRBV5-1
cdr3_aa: ASRQGLETQY

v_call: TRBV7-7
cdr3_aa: ARPRKVPQH

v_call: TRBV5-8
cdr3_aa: ASSPRRSHNEQF

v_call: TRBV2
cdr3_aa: ASSEGGPTNEKLF

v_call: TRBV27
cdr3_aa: ASSPPAHSPLH

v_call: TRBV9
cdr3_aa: ASSSGTGISSYEQY

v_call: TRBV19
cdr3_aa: ASSPGTAKGTEAF

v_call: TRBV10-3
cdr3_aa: ATRPGTGLNEQF